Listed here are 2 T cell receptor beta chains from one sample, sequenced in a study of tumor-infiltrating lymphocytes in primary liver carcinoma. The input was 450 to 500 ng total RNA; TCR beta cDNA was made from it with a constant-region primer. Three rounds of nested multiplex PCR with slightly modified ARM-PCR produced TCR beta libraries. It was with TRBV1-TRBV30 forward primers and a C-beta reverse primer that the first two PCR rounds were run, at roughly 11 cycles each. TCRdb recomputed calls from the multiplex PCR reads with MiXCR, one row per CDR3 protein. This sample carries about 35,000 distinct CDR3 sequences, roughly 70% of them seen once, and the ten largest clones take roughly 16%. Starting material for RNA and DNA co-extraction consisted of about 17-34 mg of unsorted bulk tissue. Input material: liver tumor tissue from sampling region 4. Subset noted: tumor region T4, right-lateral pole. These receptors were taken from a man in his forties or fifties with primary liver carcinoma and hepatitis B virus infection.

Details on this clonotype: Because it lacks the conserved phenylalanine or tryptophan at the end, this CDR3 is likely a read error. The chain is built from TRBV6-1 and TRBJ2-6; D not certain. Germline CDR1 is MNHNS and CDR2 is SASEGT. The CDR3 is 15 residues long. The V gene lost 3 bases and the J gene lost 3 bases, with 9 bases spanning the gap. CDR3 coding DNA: TGTGCCAGCAGTGATTTCTCCCATGGGGCCAACGTCCTGACTTCC. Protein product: CASSDFSHGANVLTS.

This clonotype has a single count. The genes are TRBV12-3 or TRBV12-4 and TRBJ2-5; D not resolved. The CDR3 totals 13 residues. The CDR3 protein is CDGSRSRTETQYF. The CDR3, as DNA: TGTGACGGCAGCCGAAGTAGGACAGAGACCCAGTACTTC.